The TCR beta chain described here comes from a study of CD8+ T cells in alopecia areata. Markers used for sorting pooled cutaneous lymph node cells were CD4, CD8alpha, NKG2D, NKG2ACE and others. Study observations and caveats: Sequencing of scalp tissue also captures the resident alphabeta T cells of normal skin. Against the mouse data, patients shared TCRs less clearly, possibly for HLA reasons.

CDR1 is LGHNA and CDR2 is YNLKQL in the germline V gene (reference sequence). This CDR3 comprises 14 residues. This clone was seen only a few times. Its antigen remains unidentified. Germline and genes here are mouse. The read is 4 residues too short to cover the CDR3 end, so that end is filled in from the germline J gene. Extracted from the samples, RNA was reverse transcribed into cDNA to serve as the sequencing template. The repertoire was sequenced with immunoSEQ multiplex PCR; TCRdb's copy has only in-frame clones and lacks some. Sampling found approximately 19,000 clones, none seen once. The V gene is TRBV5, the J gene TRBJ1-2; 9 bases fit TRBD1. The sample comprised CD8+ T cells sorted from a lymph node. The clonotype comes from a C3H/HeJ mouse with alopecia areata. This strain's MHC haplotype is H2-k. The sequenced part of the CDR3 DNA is TGTGCCAGCAGCCAAGAGAACAGGGGGCGC. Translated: CASSQENRGR. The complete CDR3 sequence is CASSQENRGRDYTF.